This is a list of T cell receptor beta chains from one sample in a study of cytomegalovirus exposure and HLA in healthy donors. Data came from immunoSEQ multiplex PCR; TCRdb stores just in-frame clones and leaves some out. The repertoire holds 110,000 to 150,000 clones, with around 75% as singletons. Sequencing used PBMCs. These receptor sequences come from a man under 40 in good health and CMV-seronegative. Both conserved end residues are trimmed from each CDR3. Fields, in order: V gene, CDR3 protein.

v_gene: TRBV27; CDR3aa: ASKQGTYEQY
v_gene: TRBV9; CDR3aa: ASSVDVAGGQGEQF
v_gene: TRBV9; CDR3aa: ASSRTGLPGELF
v_gene: TRBV5-4; CDR3aa: ASSQLASQETQY
v_gene: TRBV11-2; CDR3aa: ASSPQRYTGELF
v_gene: TRBV7-6; CDR3aa: ASSLGPSEGGRVYNEQF
v_gene: TRBV7-6; CDR3aa: ASSLELLAGGLGELF
v_gene: TRBV10-3; CDR3aa: AALGQGRSGELF
v_gene: TRBV30; CDR3aa: AWSGATQETQY
v_gene: TRBV30; CDR3aa: ACLIGGNTEAF
v_gene: TRBV5-1; CDR3aa: ASSSIQGADYEQY
v_gene: TRBV6-1; CDR3aa: ASSTSGTGVYEQY
v_gene: TRBV5-1; CDR3aa: ASSRGQGDQPQH
v_gene: TRBV7-7; CDR3aa: ASSFGNGYEQY
v_gene: TRBV2; CDR3aa: ASSVLPSGANVLT
v_gene: TRBV2; CDR3aa: ASSSWGVGQY
v_gene: TRBV28; CDR3aa: ASRRQNSGGLNSPLH
v_gene: TRBV9; CDR3aa: ASSLTGSTGELF
v_gene: TRBV5-1; CDR3aa: ASSWGSGQGQETQY
v_gene: TRBV9; CDR3aa: ASSVAGNRGYYGYT
v_gene: TRBV10-3; CDR3aa: AIKEGADSPLH
v_gene: TRBV6-1; CDR3aa: ASKQGAEGNTIY
v_gene: TRBV27; CDR3aa: ASSLSFPPNYNEQF
v_gene: TRBV6-5; CDR3aa: ASSYRQGVTEAF
v_gene: TRBV5-1; CDR3aa: ASSPGQGWGETQY
v_gene: TRBV4-2; CDR3aa: ASSRDGASSGANGLT
v_gene: TRBV5-6; CDR3aa: ASSLVDVPRYEQY
v_gene: TRBV7-9; CDR3aa: ASSLARGSGRPDTQY
v_gene: TRBV30; CDR3aa: AWSSQGRETQY
v_gene: TRBV28; CDR3aa: ASSPGTGLQPQH
v_gene: TRBV19; CDR3aa: ASRQGNSPLH
v_gene: TRBV10-3; CDR3aa: AISGRGSTAQETQY
v_gene: TRBV5-1; CDR3aa: ASSLVQGYEQY
v_gene: TRBV11-2; CDR3aa: ASSLEYPGNTIY
v_gene: TRBV5-8; CDR3aa: ASSSRDWIYEQY
v_gene: TRBV18; CDR3aa: ASSPTGGGGDTQY
v_gene: TRBV4-1; CDR3aa: ASSLILTSGGAPDEQF
v_gene: TRBV18; CDR3aa: ASSPGGEGYGYT
v_gene: TRBV27; CDR3aa: ASSSHRGEQY
v_gene: TRBV5-1; CDR3aa: ASSLATGDYGYT
v_gene: TRBV19; CDR3aa: ASSSRLAGGLPSSYNEQF